The 13 T cell receptor beta chains listed next were all sequenced from one sample in a study of blood T cell repertoires in COVID-19. Clones were read by immunoSEQ multiplex PCR, and TCRdb kept only the in-frame ones, dropping some. The sample carries about 240,000 clones, around 89% recorded once. Sequenced sample: PBMCs or T cells enriched from blood (not recorded which). The receptors were gathered from a woman in her twenties or thirties who had recovered from COVID-19.

The chain combines TRBV19 with TRBJ1-1; 8 bases align to TRBD1. Trimming cost V 5 bases and J 3 bases; bases outside gene matches: 8. The CDR3 covers 15 residues. The V gene's germline CDR1 is LNHDA and CDR2 SQIVND (reference sequence). CDR3 loop: CASSLKDRGHTEAFF. The CDR3 nucleotides read TGTGCCAGTAGTTTGAAAGACAGGGGTCACACTGAAGCTTTCTTT.

This clone has a handful of counts. The chain links TRBV5-6 to TRBJ1-1; D is undetermined. The ends were cut back, 2 bases at V and 7 bases at J, with 21 bases in the middle. CDR3 size: 16 residues. Germline lookup yields CDR1 SGHDT and CDR2 YYEEEE. Here the CDR3 DNA reads TGTGCCAGCAGCTTTGGCAGCGATTGGGTCGATATTGAAGCTTTCTTT. Protein sequence: CASSFGSDWVDIEAFF.

The chain links TRBV4-3 to TRBJ1-6, with TRBD1 matching over 8 bases. The germline CDR1 and CDR2 sequences are LGHNA and YSLEER. Trimming took 4 bases from V and 5 from J; bases not matched to a gene: 4. The CDR3 consists of 15 residues. The CDR3: CASSRRDRNNSPLHF. DNA of the CDR3: TGCGCCAGCAGCCGCCGGGACAGGAATAATTCACCCCTCCACTTT.

The chain uses TRBV7-8 and TRBJ1-2; D gene ambiguous. This CDR3 comprises 13 residues. Germline lookup yields CDR1 SGHVS and CDR2 FQNEAQ. The V gene lost 7 bases and the J gene lost 0 bases, with 9 bases spanning the gap. CDR3 in DNA: TGTGCCAGCACCTCATTAGCTAACTATGGCTACACCTTC. Translated: CASTSLANYGYTF.

This chain uses TRBV7-9 with TRBJ2-1; the match to TRBD1 covers 9 bases. The germline V gene has CDR1 SEHNR and CDR2 FQNEAQ (reference sequence). This CDR3 has 16 residues. The V segment lost 5 bases and the J segment 8 bases; nucleotides outside the gene matches: 13. CDR3 in amino acids: CASSLSGYRGQDEQFF. In DNA form, the CDR3 reads TGTGCCAGCAGCCTGTCCGGGTACAGGGGGCAAGATGAGCAGTTCTTC.

V usage is TRBV7-9 and J usage is TRBJ1-1; D is undetermined. The germline CDR1 and CDR2 sequences are SEHNR and FQNEAQ (reference sequence). The CDR3 is 15 amino acids. V shed 1 base and J shed 1 base, with 10 bases lying between them. The DNA of the CDR3 is TGTGCCAGCAGCTTAGGGCAGGCAGCGAACACTGAAGCTTTCTTT. This translates into CASSLGQAANTEAFF. Full variable domain (missing parts from reference TRBV7-9 and TRBJ1-1): DTGVSQNPRHKITKRGQNVTFRCDPISEHNRLYWYRQTLGQGPEFLTYFQNEAQLEKSRLLSDRFSAERPKGSFSTLEIQRTEQGDSAMYLCASSLGQAANTEAFFGQGTRLTVV.

This clone was seen a single time. The chain links TRBV7-9 to TRBJ2-7; 12 bases line up with TRBD2. The CDR3 has 15 residues. Germline V gene lookup returns CDR1 SEHNR and CDR2 FQNEAQ (reference sequence). Trimming removed 2 bases from V and 3 bases from J; junction bases left unmatched: 2. The chain's CDR3 is CASSLTSGRLYEQYF. The CDR3 nucleotides are TGTGCCAGCAGCTTAACTAGCGGGAGGCTCTACGAGCAGTACTTC.

The V gene is TRBV5-1, the J gene TRBJ2-1; TRBD2 agrees at 11 bases. The CDR3 length is 16 residues. Germline lookup yields CDR1 SGHRS and CDR2 YFSETQ. Trimming at V came to 4 bases and at J to 2 bases, leaving 5 bases not matched to a gene. This chain's CDR3 is CASSPPGLAAYNEQFF. Here the CDR3 DNA reads TGCGCCAGCAGCCCGCCGGGACTAGCGGCCTACAATGAGCAGTTCTTC.

The J gene is TRBJ2-5, the V gene TRBV5-1; 9 bases are shared with TRBD1. CDR1 is SGHRS, CDR2 YFSETQ, per germline. V shed 2 bases and J 2 bases; nucleotides not matched to a gene: 4. This CDR3 is built from 15 residues. CDR3 sequence: CASSFLQGAQETQYF. CDR3 in DNA: TGCGCCAGCAGCTTCCTACAGGGGGCGCAAGAGACCCAGTACTTC.

A note on this clone: One end of the junction is discordant with germline, which a read error may explain. In nucleotides, the CDR3 is TGTGCTAGCAGCTTAGGCCTAGCGGGGTCCAATGAGCAGTTCTTC. Translated, it gives CASSLGLAGSNEQFF. The rearrangement links TRBV7-7 to TRBJ2-1, with 9 bases identical to TRBD2. In germline, CDR1 is SSHAT, CDR2 FNYEAQ (reference sequence). This CDR3 contains 15 residues. The full variable domain, rest sourced from reference TRBV7-7 and TRBJ2-1, is GAGVSQSPRYKVTKRGQDVTLRCDPISSHATLYWYQQALGQGPEFLTYFNYEAQPDKSGLPSDRFSAERPEGSISTLTIQRTEQRDSAMYRCASSLGLAGSNEQFFGPGTRLTVL.

The chain carries TRBV6-1 and TRBJ2-1; 9 bases align to TRBD1. Germline V gives CDR1 MNHNS, CDR2 SASEGT. This CDR3 comprises 16 residues. The V and J ends lost 0 bases and 5 bases, in that order; junction bases with no gene match: 5. The CDR3 protein is CASSEARGTGNNEQFF. The CDR3 bases are TGTGCCAGCAGTGAAGCGCGGGGGACAGGGAACAATGAGCAGTTCTTC.

This sequence joins TRBV5-8 and TRBJ2-1; 10 bases fit TRBD1. This CDR3 region has 16 residues. Trimming cost V 5 bases and J 7 bases; bases outside gene matches: 12. CDR1 is SGHTS and CDR2 is YDEGEE in the germline V gene. The CDR3, as DNA: TGTGCCAGCAGGCGATTCGGGACAGGGGCTTTTAATGAGCAGTTCTTC. Amino acids: CASRRFGTGAFNEQFF. The full variable domain, its missing parts supplied by reference TRBV5-8 and TRBJ2-1, is EAGVTQSPTHLIKTRGQQATLRCSPISGHTSVYWYQQALGLGLQFLLWYDEGEERNRGNFPPRFSGRQFPNYSSELNVNALELEDSALYLCASRRFGTGAFNEQFFGPGTRLTVL.

The V call is TRBV3-1 (or the pseudogene TRBV3-2), the J call TRBJ2-3, with 10 bases fitting TRBD2. Trimming at V came to 1 base and at J to 1 base, leaving 8 bases not matched to a gene. Looked up from germline, CDR1 is LGHDT and CDR2 is YNNKEL (reference sequence). The CDR3 is 18 amino acids. The chain's CDR3 is CASSQVASGSYGTDTQYF. In DNA form, the CDR3 reads TGTGCCAGCAGCCAAGTCGCTAGCGGGAGTTATGGCACAGATACGCAGTATTTT.